The present TCR beta chain was sequenced within a study of blood T cell repertoires in COVID-19. Participants, roughly 18 to 89 years old, spanned around 25 US areas. Assignment of participants to cohorts was predicated upon participant-reported clinical history. This clone was observed a single time. Per the authors' pipeline: The assay estimated nucleated cells by amplifying reference gene primers. TCRdb keeps only in-frame clones here, not all; method: immunoSEQ multiplex PCR. The V and J calls and clone size are taken from that table; D and trimming were inferred from the DNA. The table includes a few hundred thousand clones, 80% to 90% detected once. There are 16 residues in the CDR3. Per the germline V gene, CDR1 is LGHNT and CDR2 is FRNRAP. V lost 3 bases to trimming and J lost 0 bases; unmatched junction nucleotides: 5.

The clonotype originates from a woman aged 50 to 65 who had been exposed to COVID-19. V is TRBV12-5 and J is TRBJ1-3, with 7 bases lining up with TRBD1. Sequencing was performed on PBMCs or T cells enriched from blood (not recorded which). CDR3 amino acids: CASGFKTGPSGNTIYF. As DNA, the CDR3 is TGTGCTAGTGGTTTCAAGACAGGGCCCTCTGGAAACACCATATATTTT.